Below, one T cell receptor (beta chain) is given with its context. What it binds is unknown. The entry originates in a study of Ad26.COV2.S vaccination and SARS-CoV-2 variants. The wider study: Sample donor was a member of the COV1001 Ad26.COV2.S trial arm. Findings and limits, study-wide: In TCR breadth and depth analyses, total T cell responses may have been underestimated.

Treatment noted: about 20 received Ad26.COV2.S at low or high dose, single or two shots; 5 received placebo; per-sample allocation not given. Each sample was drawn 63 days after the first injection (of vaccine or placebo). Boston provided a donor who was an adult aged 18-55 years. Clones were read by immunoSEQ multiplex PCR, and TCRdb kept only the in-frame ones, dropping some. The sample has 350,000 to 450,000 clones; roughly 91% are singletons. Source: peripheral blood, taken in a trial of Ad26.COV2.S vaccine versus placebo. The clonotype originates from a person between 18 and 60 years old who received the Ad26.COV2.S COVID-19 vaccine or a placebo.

CDR3 DNA sequence: TGTGCCATCACAAGGACAGGGGACCCCTACGAGCAGTACTTC. Translated: CAITRTGDPYEQYF. The chain combines TRBV2 with TRBJ2-7; 9 nucleotides agree with TRBD1. The CDR3 consists of 14 residues. V was clipped by 10 bases and J by 2 bases; unmatched bases: 9. Germline CDR1 reads SNHLY; CDR2 reads FYNNEI.